A selection of T cell receptor beta chains follows, all from one sample in a study of human T cells and chemical hapten exposure. One entry per CDR3 protein results from TCRdb running MiXCR on the RACE reads. This sample has approximately 340,000 distinct CDR3 sequences, with approximately 6.3% found just once. The specimen was whole blood, collected in connection with sensitization to the hapten diphenylcyclopropenone (DPC). Source of these receptors: a young woman with alopecia areata. Some clones in this sample may be carry-over from other donors' samples. Each CDR3 is given with its conserved first and last residue. Fields, in order: V gene, J gene, D gene, clone size, CDR3 protein, CDR3 DNA. D genes are given only for firm matches. The size of a clone is reported for some rows only, either as once, few or many, or as a class for expanded clones.

V: TRBV12-3/TRBV12-4
J: TRBJ2-3
D: TRBD1
size: NA
CDR3: CASSLEQGVEFTDTQYF
DNA: TGTGCCAGCAGTTTAGAGCAGGGGGTGGAATTCACAGATACGCAGTATTTT

V: TRBV28
J: TRBJ1-2
D: TRBD1
size: few
CDR3: CASSLSWGTAPLPYYTF
DNA: TGTGCCAGCAGTTTATCCTGGGGGACAGCCCCTCTCCCGTACTACACCTTC

V: TRBV7-2
J: TRBJ2-3
D: TRBD2
size: many
CDR3: CASSLSSGGFLTDTQYF
DNA: TGTGCCAGCAGCTTATCTAGCGGGGGCTTTCTCACAGATACGCAGTATTTT

V: TRBV5-1
J: TRBJ2-7
D: NA
size: NA
CDR3: CASSRTTGPSYEHYF
DNA: TGCGCCAGCAGCCGAACGACAGGCCCGTCCTACGAGCACTACTTC

V: TRBV12-3/TRBV12-4
J: TRBJ1-6
D: NA
size: many
CDR3: CASSLKSPRGARSPLHF
DNA: TGTGCCAGCAGTTTAAAGTCACCCCGGGGGGCGAGATCACCCCTCCACTTT

V: TRBV14
J: TRBJ1-3
D: NA
size: many
CDR3: CASSQTMGPTGNTIYF
DNA: TGTGCCAGCAGCCAAACCATGGGACCGACTGGAAACACCATATATTTT

V: TRBV4-2
J: TRBJ2-1
D: NA
size: many
CDR3: CASSQEAGQGSRGYNEQFF
DNA: TGTGCCAGCAGCCAAGAAGCTGGACAGGGATCGCGGGGGTACAATGAGCAGTTCTTC

V: TRBV7-9
J: TRBJ1-1
D: TRBD1
size: few
CDR3: CASSQDRGRGTEAFF
DNA: TGTGCCAGCAGCCAAGACAGGGGGCGAGGCACTGAAGCTTTCTTT

V: TRBV10-3
J: TRBJ2-7
D: NA
size: many
CDR3: CAISESGSYSYEQYF
DNA: TGTGCCATCAGTGAGTCAGGCAGCTACTCCTACGAGCAGTACTTC

V: TRBV4-3
J: TRBJ2-1
D: NA
size: NA
CDR3: CASSQDPLYNEQFF
DNA: TGCGCCAGCAGCCAAGATCCTCTGTACAATGAGCAGTTCTTC

V: TRBV7-9
J: TRBJ2-7
D: TRBD2
size: many
CDR3: CASGGGEAFYEQYF
DNA: TGTGCCAGCGGGGGAGGGGAGGCCTTCTACGAGCAGTACTTC

V: TRBV7-9
J: TRBJ2-1
D: TRBD2
size: few
CDR3: CASRRSGGSTYNEQFF
DNA: TGTGCCAGCCGTCGGAGCGGGGGGTCAACCTACAATGAGCAGTTCTTC

V: TRBV7-2
J: TRBJ1-1
D: NA
size: NA
CDR3: CASSLVAGVNTEAFF
DNA: TGTGCCAGCAGCTTAGTGGCAGGGGTAAACACTGAAGCTTTCTTT

V: TRBV12-3/TRBV12-4
J: TRBJ1-2
D: TRBD1
size: many
CDR3: CASSPGQGQSPYGYTF
DNA: TGTGCCAGCAGCCCCGGGCAGGGACAGAGTCCCTATGGCTACACCTTC

V: TRBV6-2/TRBV6-3
J: TRBJ2-1
D: NA
size: few
CDR3: CASSPGLAGAGEQFF
DNA: TGTGCCAGCAGCCCCGGACTTGCCGGGGCGGGCGAGCAGTTCTTC

V: TRBV6-6
J: TRBJ1-3
D: NA
size: many
CDR3: CASRTDTAGNTIYF
DNA: TGTGCCAGTCGGACTGACACAGCTGGAAACACCATATATTTT

V: TRBV28
J: TRBJ2-7
D: NA
size: few
CDR3: CASSPERVDYEQYF
DNA: TGTGCCAGCAGTCCCGAGCGGGTCGACTACGAGCAGTACTTC

V: TRBV5-1
J: TRBJ2-5
D: NA
size: few
CDR3: CASSSKTGEGETQYF
DNA: TGCGCCAGCAGTTCCAAGACAGGCGAGGGAGAGACCCAGTACTTC

V: TRBV20-1
J: TRBJ2-3
D: NA
size: NA
CDR3: CSARDPPDTQYF
DNA: TGCAGTGCTAGAGATCCGCCAGATACGCAGTATTTT

V: TRBV18
J: TRBJ2-3
D: TRBD2
size: NA
CDR3: CASQRGLAGATDTQYF
DNA: TGTGCCAGCCAACGGGGACTAGCGGGAGCCACAGATACGCAGTATTTT

V: TRBV3-1
J: TRBJ1-5
D: NA
size: many
CDR3: CASSSGAQDQPQHF
DNA: TGTGCCAGCAGCTCCGGAGCGCAGGATCAGCCCCAGCATTTT

V: TRBV2
J: TRBJ2-3
D: NA
size: NA
CDR3: CASRPPLEFPDTQYF
DNA: TGTGCCAGCAGACCTCCCTTGGAGTTCCCCGATACGCAGTATTTT

V: TRBV7-2
J: TRBJ1-2
D: NA
size: once
CDR3: CASSLVPGSGGYTF
DNA: TGTGCCAGTAGCTTAGTTCCAGGGTCCGGCGGCTACACCTTC

V: TRBV4-2
J: TRBJ2-3
D: TRBD2
size: many
CDR3: CASSPETSGTDTQYF
DNA: TGTGCCAGCAGCCCCGAGACTAGCGGCACAGATACGCAGTATTTT

V: TRBV10-3
J: TRBJ2-2
D: NA
size: many
CDR3: CATGFRPASTGELFF
DNA: TGTGCCACCGGGTTTCGGCCCGCTAGCACCGGGGAGCTGTTTTTT

V: TRBV12-3/TRBV12-4
J: TRBJ2-5
D: TRBD2
size: NA
CDR3: CASSFGTSSRETQYF
DNA: TGTGCCAGCAGTTTCGGGACTAGCTCGCGAGAGACCCAGTACTTC

V: TRBV12-3/TRBV12-4
J: TRBJ1-2
D: NA
size: many
CDR3: CASSLGGPGSSGYTF
DNA: TGTGCCAGCAGTTTGGGGGGACCGGGATCGAGTGGCTACACCTTC

V: TRBV2
J: TRBJ1-1
D: NA
size: many
CDR3: CASLRDVNTEAFF
DNA: TGTGCCAGTCTCCGGGACGTGAACACTGAAGCTTTCTTT

V: TRBV29-1
J: TRBJ1-1
D: NA
size: few
CDR3: CSVGTFGGNTEAFF
DNA: TGCAGCGTGGGAACCTTTGGGGGTAACACTGAAGCTTTCTTT

V: TRBV6-5
J: TRBJ2-7
D: NA
size: NA
CDR3: CASSYSISGSYEQYF
DNA: TGTGCCAGCAGTTACTCCATTTCTGGGTCCTACGAGCAGTACTTC

V: TRBV7-9
J: TRBJ2-7
D: TRBD1
size: many
CDR3: CASSKRADSRQGEQYF
DNA: TGTGCCAGCAGCAAACGAGCGGACAGCCGACAGGGCGAGCAGTACTTC

V: TRBV4-1
J: TRBJ2-1
D: NA
size: few
CDR3: CASSPPGVYNEQFF
DNA: TGCGCCAGCAGCCCCCCGGGGGTGTACAATGAGCAGTTCTTC

V: TRBV29-1
J: TRBJ1-4
D: NA
size: few
CDR3: CSVVMTPNEKLFF
DNA: TGCAGCGTTGTAATGACTCCGAATGAAAAACTGTTTTTT

V: TRBV5-1
J: TRBJ2-3
D: TRBD2
size: few
CDR3: CASTTSGVTDTQYF
DNA: TGCGCCAGTACAACTAGCGGGGTCACAGATACGCAGTATTTT

V: TRBV28
J: TRBJ2-1
D: TRBD1
size: many
CDR3: CASSQEQGEQFF
DNA: TGTGCCAGCAGTCAGGAACAGGGGGAGCAGTTCTTC

V: TRBV6-2/TRBV6-3
J: TRBJ2-1
D: TRBD2
size: many
CDR3: CASSYTQGLLYNEQFF
DNA: TGTGCCAGCAGTTACACGCAGGGACTACTTTACAATGAGCAGTTCTTC

V: TRBV4-2
J: TRBJ2-1
D: NA
size: few
CDR3: CASSQEPGGGPYNEQFF
DNA: TGTGCCAGCAGCCAAGAGCCAGGGGGGGGGCCCTACAATGAGCAGTTCTTC

V: TRBV7-2
J: TRBJ2-7
D: TRBD1
size: many
CDR3: CASSYQAQTGNEQYF
DNA: TGTGCCAGCAGCTACCAAGCCCAGACAGGGAACGAGCAGTACTTC

V: TRBV4-3
J: TRBJ1-4
D: TRBD1
size: few
CDR3: CASSQDIKRGRSWEKLFF
DNA: TGCGCCAGCAGCCAAGATATTAAAAGGGGGCGCAGCTGGGAAAAACTGTTTTTT

V: TRBV6-2/TRBV6-3
J: TRBJ2-5
D: TRBD1
size: few
CDR3: CASSPTGSKTQYF
DNA: TGTGCCAGCAGTCCGACAGGGTCGAAGACCCAGTACTTC

V: TRBV3-1
J: TRBJ2-3
D: NA
size: many
CDR3: CASRRTPSTDTQYF
DNA: TGTGCCAGCAGGCGGACCCCTAGCACAGATACGCAGTATTTT

V: TRBV6-1
J: TRBJ2-7
D: TRBD1
size: NA
CDR3: CASSEGEGTGGFYEQYF
DNA: TGTGCCAGCAGTGAAGGAGAGGGAACAGGGGGCTTTTACGAGCAGTACTTC

V: TRBV12-3/TRBV12-4
J: TRBJ1-6
D: TRBD1
size: NA
CDR3: CASSFWDRIYNSPLHF
DNA: TGTGCCAGCAGTTTCTGGGACAGGATTTATAATTCACCCCTCCACTTT

V: TRBV4-2
J: TRBJ2-2
D: NA
size: NA
CDR3: CASSQLGGTGELFF
DNA: TGTGCCAGCAGCCAGTTAGGGGGCACCGGGGAGCTGTTTTTT

V: TRBV16
J: TRBJ2-5
D: TRBD1
size: many
CDR3: CASSLQGVRQETQYF
DNA: TGTGCCAGCAGTCTACAGGGGGTCCGGCAAGAGACCCAGTACTTC

V: TRBV4-3
J: TRBJ1-4
D: NA
size: many
CDR3: CASSQDWGSGFDEKLFF
DNA: TGCGCCAGCAGCCAAGATTGGGGCTCAGGGTTCGATGAAAAACTGTTTTTT

V: TRBV20-1
J: TRBJ1-5
D: TRBD1
size: few
CDR3: CSAAGGSQPQHF
DNA: TGCAGTGCGGCAGGGGGAAGTCAGCCCCAGCATTTT

V: TRBV5-4
J: TRBJ1-3
D: NA
size: many
CDR3: CASSFYGDRPGNTIYF
DNA: TGTGCCAGCAGCTTCTACGGGGATAGACCTGGAAACACCATATATTTT

V: TRBV15
J: TRBJ2-3
D: TRBD2
size: few
CDR3: CATSRDLVAGADTQYF
DNA: TGTGCCACCAGCAGAGATTTGGTAGCGGGGGCAGATACGCAGTATTTT

V: TRBV6-5
J: TRBJ2-3
D: NA
size: few
CDR3: CASSYSRMAASTDTQYF
DNA: TGTGCCAGCAGTTACTCGAGGATGGCGGCTAGCACAGATACGCAGTATTTT

V: TRBV28
J: TRBJ2-3
D: NA
size: few
CDR3: CASTNRPYTDTQYF
DNA: TGTGCCAGCACCAACCGTCCTTATACAGATACGCAGTATTTT

V: TRBV7-6
J: TRBJ1-6
D: NA
size: NA
CDR3: CASSYGTYDNSPLHF
DNA: TGTGCCAGCAGCTACGGGACATACGATAATTCACCCCTCCACTTT

V: TRBV7-2
J: TRBJ2-7
D: NA
size: many
CDR3: CASSLNKGIYEQYF
DNA: TGTGCCAGCAGCTTAAATAAGGGGATCTACGAGCAGTACTTC

V: TRBV7-2
J: TRBJ1-3
D: NA
size: few
CDR3: CASSFGHLASGNTIYF
DNA: TGTGCCAGCAGCTTCGGACACCTCGCCTCTGGAAACACCATATATTTT